This TCR beta chain was observed in a study of cytomegalovirus exposure and HLA in healthy donors. Overall study results and limits: Per a prior analysis, the majority of TCR beta V segments were productive roughly 87% or roughly 30% of the time. Evidence from a later analysis indicated that most CMV-associated TCR beta chains looked HLA-restricted.

With 60 Vbeta and 13 Jbeta primers, the PCR was carried out. Original handling: In a later analysis, roughly 11 million of tens of millions of unique beta chains occurred in at least two donors. This table comes from immunoSEQ multiplex PCR, and its TCRdb copy is limited to in-frame clones, with some not included. V, J and clone size are those of that table, while D and trimming were read from the DNA. The table includes about 180,000 clones, 77% detected once. Concerning this clone: Its antigen is not identified.

V was trimmed by 5 bases and J by 6 bases, leaving 19 bases between them. Looked up from germline, CDR1 is SGHTA and CDR2 is FQGNSA. This CDR3 spans 15 amino acids. The chain links TRBV7-2 to TRBJ1-1, with D tentatively TRBD1 (6 bases). The receptor was derived from a man between 18 and 29 years old in good health and CMV-seronegative. The specimen was PBMCs. CDR3 bases: TGTGCCAGCAGCCTACAGGGTCTAGTAAAGGCTGAAGCTTTCTTT. Residues: CASSLQGLVKAEAFF.